This T cell receptor beta chain was recorded in a study of blood T cell repertoires in COVID-19. Whole-study context: Sites across the United States, Italy and Spain contributed samples from acute and convalescent COVID-19. PBMCs, B-cell-depleted T cells, or T cells were the source of the cDNA or gDNA that made up the material.

Symptom resolution, clearance, or two negative PCRs marked donors in Cohort 3 as recovered. J lost 2 bases, V lost 4 bases, and 4 bases had no gene match. Germline V gene sequence: CDR1 SGHDT, CDR2 YYEEEE. CDR3 length: 16 amino acids. Method: immunoSEQ multiplex PCR; TCRdb's copy keeps in-frame clones and lacks some. The sample yields about 180,000 clones, around 86% seen once. The clonotype originates from a woman younger than 45 who had recovered from COVID-19. Sequenced: PBMCs or T cells enriched from blood (not recorded which). V usage is TRBV5-6 and J usage is TRBJ2-3; 13 nucleotides match TRBD2. The CDR3 loop reads CASSIGLAGVTDTQYF. DNA of the CDR3: TGTGCCAGCAGCATAGGACTAGCGGGAGTCACAGATACGCAGTATTTT.